These T cell receptor beta chains were read from a single sample in a study of T cell responses to AZD1222 COVID-19 vaccine. Some clones are missing from TCRdb's copy, which holds only in-frame ones; the method was immunoSEQ multiplex PCR. The table includes 150,000 or so clones, roughly 92% detected once. The input for sequencing was peripheral blood, taken 28 days after the second AZD1222 dose. The source of these receptors is an adult who received the AZD1222 COVID-19 vaccine. Each CDR3 is given without its conserved first and last residue.

CDR3aa: ASSPSAHSESGNTIY
v_gene: TRBV19
j_gene: TRBJ1-3

CDR3aa: ASSPIGGNFGEKLF
v_gene: TRBV7-2
j_gene: TRBJ1-4

CDR3aa: ASSLAPGVNTEAF
v_gene: TRBV5-6
j_gene: TRBJ1-1

CDR3aa: ASSSGQGMGEQF
v_gene: TRBV7-2
j_gene: TRBJ2-1

CDR3aa: ASTQGQGTYNEQF
v_gene: TRBV10-1
j_gene: TRBJ2-1

CDR3aa: ASGKEYLGLNEQF
v_gene: TRBV5-1
j_gene: TRBJ2-1

CDR3aa: ASSLDGPFYEQY
v_gene: TRBV7-9
j_gene: TRBJ2-7

CDR3aa: ASSLGGRPDTQY
v_gene: TRBV7-9
j_gene: TRBJ2-3

CDR3aa: ASTLRDRLAKNIQY
v_gene: TRBV2
j_gene: TRBJ2-4

CDR3aa: ASRFGTSGSRGNEQF
v_gene: TRBV5-1
j_gene: TRBJ2-1

CDR3aa: ASSLSGRGYT
v_gene: TRBV27
j_gene: TRBJ1-2

CDR3aa: ASSPGQGLGPQH
v_gene: TRBV5-1
j_gene: TRBJ1-5

CDR3aa: ASSAGTSGATELF
v_gene: TRBV19
j_gene: TRBJ2-2

CDR3aa: ASSPTGLASDTQY
v_gene: TRBV6-2/TRBV6-3
j_gene: TRBJ2-3

CDR3aa: ASSPTKAVSEAF
v_gene: TRBV18
j_gene: TRBJ1-1

CDR3aa: ASGRTSGDQETQY
v_gene: TRBV12-5
j_gene: TRBJ2-5

CDR3aa: ASSLGGTGKLF
v_gene: TRBV5-5
j_gene: TRBJ1-4

CDR3aa: ASSLLSPGTDTQY
v_gene: TRBV7-2
j_gene: TRBJ2-3

CDR3aa: ASSIVQGAEAF
v_gene: TRBV19
j_gene: TRBJ1-1

CDR3aa: ASSPGLGTYEQY
v_gene: TRBV3-1/TRBV3-2
j_gene: TRBJ2-7

CDR3aa: ASSVRPNYEQF
v_gene: TRBV19
j_gene: TRBJ2-1

CDR3aa: ASSVEPQTGGGETQY
v_gene: TRBV9
j_gene: TRBJ2-5

CDR3aa: ASSLSGQGYYSNQPQH
v_gene: TRBV28
j_gene: TRBJ1-5

CDR3aa: ASSQSAEADSTCGYT
v_gene: TRBV23-1
j_gene: TRBJ1-2

CDR3aa: ASSATTGNTIY
v_gene: TRBV6-2/TRBV6-3
j_gene: TRBJ1-3

CDR3aa: ASSPRVTDTQY
v_gene: TRBV6-6
j_gene: TRBJ2-3

CDR3aa: ASSPWVRDHSGNTIY
v_gene: TRBV6-2/TRBV6-3
j_gene: TRBJ1-3

CDR3aa: ASSLSTYEQY
v_gene: TRBV5-1
j_gene: TRBJ2-7

CDR3aa: ASGENTEAF
v_gene: TRBV12-5
j_gene: TRBJ1-1

CDR3aa: ASSYTGQGGT
v_gene: TRBV6-5
j_gene: TRBJ1-2

CDR3aa: ASSESTRDEQF
v_gene: TRBV10-1
j_gene: TRBJ2-1

CDR3aa: SVGGQGGKLF
v_gene: TRBV29-1
j_gene: TRBJ1-4

CDR3aa: ASTPHDGDQPQH
v_gene: TRBV14
j_gene: TRBJ1-5